Sequencing of this T cell receptor beta chain was carried out in a study of blood T cell repertoires in COVID-19. A few counts support this clone. Germline V gene sequence: CDR1 LNHDA, CDR2 SQIVND (reference sequence). Trimming removed 3 bases from V and 7 bases from J, with 18 bases in between. The CDR3 is 15 amino acids. The assay was immunoSEQ multiplex PCR, and TCRdb's table has in-frame clones only and misses some. The table has 150,000 to 200,000 clones, 80% to 90% seen once. This chain uses TRBV19 with TRBJ1-2; tentative D call: TRBD1 (5 bases). This receptor was obtained from a man in his fifties or sixties with active or convalescent COVID-19. Source material: peripheral blood. For the CDR3, the DNA is TGTGCCAGTAGTATCGCGGGACGGACGAGGGCTGGCTACACCTTC. The encoded protein is CASSIAGRTRAGYTF.